This entry is about one T cell receptor (beta chain). The CDR3 loop spans 13 amino acids. Germline CDR1 is MNHEY and CDR2 is SVGAGI. With 4 bases removed from V and 6 bases from J, the gap between germline ends came to 11 bases. This sample was included in a study of cytomegalovirus exposure and HLA in healthy donors. Though probably carrying unrecorded immune exposures, donors were nominally healthy at sampling. Amplification used 60 Vbeta primers and 13 Jbeta primers. TCRdb's table, derived via immunoSEQ multiplex PCR, lists solely in-frame clones and lacks some. The sample yields 95,000 to 150,000 clones, over 60% seen once.

The TCR originated in a human donor in good health. The genes are TRBV6-5 and TRBJ2-3; weak D call: TRBD2 (5 bases). The sequencing input was PBMCs. The CDR3 reads CASSFNQRDTQYF. Here the CDR3 DNA reads TGTGCCAGCAGTTTCAACCAGCGGGATACGCAGTATTTT.